This TCR beta chain was recorded in a study of blood T cell repertoires in COVID-19 (dated by TCRdb to 2018 to 2020). At the level of the whole study: Samples covering the acute and convalescent phases of COVID-19 were provided by collaborators in the United States, Italy and Spain. The prospective study material was composed of cDNA or gDNA derived from T cells, B-cell-depleted T cells, or PBMCs. The dataset comprised deeply sampled blood TCRbeta repertoires from subjects exposed to, actively infected with, or recovered from COVID-19. The repertoires were released in a freely available public database intended as a resource for research on the immune response to SARS-CoV-2. Samples came from the ongoing ImmuneRACE study (first 160 participants) plus 1,254 subjects from 6 global collaborators. A de-identified subject ID, COVID-19 status, age in years and sex were almost always included in the sample metadata. Where available, HLA class I and class II types were obtained from metadata supplied by the sample provider rather than from assay-based typing. The study at large found these results: Clinical and demographic metadata were provided uncurated, with the amount varying by source and participant.

TCRbeta CDR3 regions were amplified from genomic DNA using the immunoSEQ Assay, a bias-controlled multiplex PCR. The authors' pipeline ran thus. Within the assay, amplification of reference gene primers was used to estimate how many nucleated cells each sample contained. Sequence reads were collapsed and filtered to measure the absolute abundance of every unique TCRbeta CDR3 rearrangement. For each sample, productive Simpson clonality was calculated by taking the square root of Simpson's diversity index across productive rearrangements. TCRdb mirrors the immuneACCESS table, restricted to in-frame sequences. Some clones are absent from its copies; in checked studies, under half trace to an unresolved V gene, and the reason for the others is unknown. V, J and clone size reflect that table, while D and trimming were determined from the DNA. This sample has under 300,000 clones in its table, and approximately 79% of those were observed once. Of the sample, roughly 4.2% falls within the top ten clones.

Collaborating institutions collected whole blood in K2EDTA tubes following their own protocols. For TCRbeta analysis, collaborators shipped samples as frozen whole blood, isolated PBMCs, or DNA extracted from either of those sample types. Concerning this clone: Its antigen remains undetermined. No quality values exist for individual bases; no much larger clone is one base distant.

At the junction V is shortened by 2 bases and J by 1 base; bases outside the gene matches: 0. The CDR3 covers 13 residues, taking in both the cysteine and the phenylalanine. Only CDR3 DNA is held: 39 bases, read in frame from base 1. Taken from the germline V gene, the CDR1 and CDR2 loops are SQVTM and ANQGSEA. The sequence was collected from a woman aged 40 to 50 with active or convalescent COVID-19. The receptor chain draws on TRBV29-1 and TRBJ2-3; 7 junctional bases match TRBD1. Sequencing was performed on peripheral blood. The CDR3 has the sequence CSVETGGTDTQYF. The DNA sequence is as follows: TGCAGCGTTGAAACAGGGGGCACAGATACGCAGTATTTT.